This T cell receptor beta chain was identified in a study of T cell clones after liver transplantation. Data came from immunoSEQ multiplex PCR; TCRdb stores just in-frame clones and leaves some out. This table holds roughly 40,000 clones, 85% to 90% found once. Unmatched junction bases numbered 12, after V lost 2 bases and J lost 2 bases. CDR3 length: 17 residues. The germline CDR1 and CDR2 sequences are MNHNS and SASEGT. The rearrangement joins TRBV6-1 to TRBJ2-7, with TRBD2 matching over 7 bases. Source: CD4+ T cells from blood, taken 24 months after liver transplant. The TCR comes from a human patient who received a liver transplant. Some T cells here may be from the graft donor. The CDR3 DNA reads as TGTGCCAGCAGTGAACCGATGGGAGGGGTTGGCCCCTACGAGCAGTACTTC. Its translation is CASSEPMGGVGPYEQYF.